This T cell receptor beta chain was documented in a study of blood T cell repertoires in COVID-19. The wider study: Samples came from the United States, Italy and Spain, spanning acute and convalescent COVID-19. In each case, the material was cDNA or gDNA derived from T cells, B-cell-depleted T cells, or PBMCs.

Original analysis: Using reference gene primer amplification, nucleated cell counts were estimated. The method was immunoSEQ multiplex PCR; TCRdb's version includes in-frame clones alone and lacks a portion of them. Clonal size and the V and J genes are those of that table, whereas D and trimming came from the DNA. This table has about 77,000 clones, about 88% appearing once. The trim removed 6 bases at V and 5 bases at J, leaving 11 bases unmatched. Looked up from germline, CDR1 is MDHEN and CDR2 is SYDVKM. This CDR3 is 15 amino acids long. The sequence was collected from a woman of 80 years or more with active or convalescent COVID-19. V and J are TRBV28 and TRBJ1-2, with 8 bases fitting TRBD1. The sequenced sample was peripheral blood. The CDR3 DNA sequence: TGTGCCAGCAGGCCCCGGGACAGGCCCATATATGGCTACACCTTC. Translated: CASRPRDRPIYGYTF.